This T cell receptor beta chain was observed in a study of T-cell reconstitution after alpha-beta-depleted transplantation in children. General study results and limits: The main origin of T-cell counts and diversity one year after transplant was newly produced T cells. Elevated TCRbeta diversity at day 60 was traced, in some patients, to surviving recipient T cells and thymic progenitors.

Turning to this clonotype: Its antigen is not known.

The germline V gene has CDR1 SGHRS and CDR2 YFSETQ. The CDR3 loop spans 13 amino acids. The V and J ends lost 1 base and 6 bases respectively, with 9 bases between them. Unique molecular identifiers were incorporated into the prepared TCRbeta library. From the PCR reads, TCRdb called clonotypes with MiXCR, one entry per CDR3 protein. Seen here are fewer than 150,000 distinct CDR3 sequences, about 21% observed once, and the top ten hold approximately 10%. The sequencing here drew on PBMCs, mostly from graft donor cells, taken 180 days after TCRalphabeta/CD19-depleted stem cell transplant. The rearrangement uses TRBV5-1 and TRBJ2-3; D uncertain. The sequence derives from a male patient between 2 and 15 years old who had a stem cell transplant for chronic granulomatous disease, so the T cells may come from the graft donor. DNA for the CDR3: TGCGCCAGCAGCTTGCGAGGAGAGGATACGCAGTATTTT. Translated: CASSLRGEDTQYF.